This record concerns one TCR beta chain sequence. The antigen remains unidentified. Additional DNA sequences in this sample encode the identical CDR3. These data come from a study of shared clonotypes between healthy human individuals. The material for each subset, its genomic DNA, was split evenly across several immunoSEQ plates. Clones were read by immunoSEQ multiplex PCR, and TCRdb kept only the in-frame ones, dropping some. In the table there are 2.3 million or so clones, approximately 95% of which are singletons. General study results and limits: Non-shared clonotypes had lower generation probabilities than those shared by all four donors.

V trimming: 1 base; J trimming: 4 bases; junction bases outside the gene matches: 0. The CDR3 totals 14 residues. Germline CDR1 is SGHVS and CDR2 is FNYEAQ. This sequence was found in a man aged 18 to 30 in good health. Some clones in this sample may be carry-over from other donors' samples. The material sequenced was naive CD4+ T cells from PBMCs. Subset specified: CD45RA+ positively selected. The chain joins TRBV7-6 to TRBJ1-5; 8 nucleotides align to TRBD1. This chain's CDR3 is CASSLGQGNQPQHF. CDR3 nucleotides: TGTGCCAGCAGCTTAGGACAGGGGAATCAGCCCCAGCATTTT.